These 24 T cell receptor beta chains were sequenced from one sample in a study of blood T cells in healthy people across ages. A second PCR of 7 to 11 cycles used a sample-barcoded 5' primer and a J-beta primer mix. TCRdb called the 5' RACE reads again in MiXCR, with one record for every CDR3 protein. Found here are roughly 1.4 million distinct CDR3 sequences, almost 60% of them singletons; the top ten hold under 8.5%. The sequencing input was blood. These receptors were obtained from a man between 18 and 29 years old in good health.

This chain uses TRBV12-3 or TRBV12-4 with TRBJ2-2, with TRBD2 identical over 7 bases. V was pared by 7 bases and J by 6 bases, with 11 bases of the junction left unmatched. This CDR3 spans 15 amino acids. CDR3 protein: CASTPLGREAGELFF. CDR3 nucleotide sequence: TGTGCCAGCACCCCTCTTGGTCGGGAGGCCGGGGAGCTGTTTTTT.

The V and J genes are TRBV20-1 and TRBJ2-1; TRBD2 matches at 8 bases. The germline CDR1 and CDR2 sequences are DFQATT and SNEGSKA (reference sequence). The CDR3 consists of 14 residues. J lost 4 bases, V lost 4 bases, and 6 bases had no gene match. The CDR3 DNA is TGCAGTGCTATACGTAGCGGGATTTACAATGAGCAGTTCTTC. It is translated as CSAIRSGIYNEQFF.

This clonotype occurred a few times. An end of the junction does not agree with germline; a read error may underlie this. The genes are TRBV10-3 and TRBJ2-5; D is undetermined. The J call may be mistaken, given a closer DNA end match to TRBJ2-7. This CDR3 is built from 13 residues. Germline V lookup: CDR1 ENHRY, CDR2 SYGVKD. This CDR3 is CAISDGPSCEQYF. The DNA of the CDR3 is TGTGCCATCAGTGATGGACCCTCCTGCGAGCAGTACTTC.

Only a few counts were recorded for this clonotype. The chain carries TRBV5-6 and TRBJ1-2; tentatively, D is TRBD1 (5 bases). Germline V lookup: CDR1 SGHDT, CDR2 YYEEEE. The CDR3 is 14 amino acids. V was clipped by 3 bases and J by 4 bases, with 13 bases between them. CDR3 bases: TGTGCCAGCAGCTCGATCGGGGCCTTCTATGGCTACACCTTC. This encodes CASSSIGAFYGYTF.

The chain joins TRBV27 to TRBJ2-3, with D unresolved. V lost 0 bases, J lost 5 bases, and 12 bases lay in between. The CDR3 runs 15 residues. From germline, CDR1 is MNHEY and CDR2 SMNVEV (reference sequence). This chain's CDR3 is CASSLSGISVDTQYF. CDR3 nucleotides: TGTGCCAGCAGTTTATCAGGGATCAGCGTAGATACGCAGTATTTT.

This clonotype appeared a few times. V usage is TRBV7-9 and J usage is TRBJ1-4; TRBD1 matches 7 bases. The CDR3 is 14 residues long. Germline lookup yields CDR1 SEHNR and CDR2 FQNEAQ (reference sequence). Unmatched junction bases numbered 1, after V lost 4 bases and J lost 2 bases. CDR3 nucleotide sequence: TGTGCCAGCAGCTCGACAGGGACTAATGAAAAACTGTTTTTT. Translation gives CASSSTGTNEKLFF.

This chain connects TRBV15 to TRBJ2-3; 7 positions match TRBD1. CDR1 LNHNV and CDR2 YYDKDF come from the germline V gene (reference sequence). The CDR3 has 13 residues. Trimming cost V 4 bases and J 4 bases; bases outside gene matches: 2. The CDR3 sequence is CATSITGADTQYF. CDR3 bases: TGTGCCACCAGCATAACAGGGGCAGATACGCAGTATTTT.

The chain combines TRBV12-3 or TRBV12-4 with TRBJ2-7; TRBD1 matches at 7 bases. This CDR3 has 14 residues. Trimming at V came to 6 bases and at J to 0 bases, leaving 5 bases not matched to a gene. In DNA form, the CDR3 reads TGTGCCAGCAGGGGGACAGAAAGCTCCTACGAGCAGTACTTC. Translating it yields CASRGTESSYEQYF.

This clonotype showed up just a few times. V is TRBV27 and J is TRBJ2-3, with 11 bases fitting TRBD2. Per the germline V gene, CDR1 is MNHEY and CDR2 is SMNVEV (reference sequence). The CDR3 is 14 residues long. With V trimmed by 8 bases and J by 3 bases, 4 bases remained unmatched. The CDR3 loop is CASSSGGPTDTQYF. The CDR3 DNA follows: TGTGCCAGCTCTAGCGGGGGGCCGACAGATACGCAGTATTTT.

The chain joins TRBV29-1 to TRBJ2-7; 7 bases align to TRBD1. V was pared by 6 bases and J by 2 bases, with 13 bases of the junction left unmatched. Germline V gene lookup returns CDR1 SQVTM and CDR2 ANQGSEA. This CDR3 contains 15 residues. CDR3 loop: CSVEPAGTETYEQYF. Written as DNA, the CDR3 is TGCAGCGTGGAGCCCGCCGGGACAGAGACCTACGAGCAGTACTTC.

The chain couples TRBV6-1 to TRBJ2-7; TRBD1 agrees at 8 bases. CDR1 and CDR2 from the germline V gene are MNHNS and SASEGT. This CDR3 has 15 residues. The J segment lost 4 bases and the V segment lost 6 bases, leaving 11 bases of the junction unmatched. The CDR3: CASRPATGDSYEQYF. In DNA form, the CDR3 reads TGTGCCAGCAGGCCGGCGACAGGGGACTCTTACGAGCAGTACTTC.

This clonotype was detected a few times. The V and J genes are TRBV20-1 and TRBJ2-3, with 8 positions matching TRBD1. The CDR3 loop spans 14 amino acids. From germline, CDR1 is DFQATT and CDR2 SNEGSKA (reference sequence). The junction had 6 bases not matched to a gene; V was cut back by 5 bases and J by 2 bases. The CDR3 nucleotides read TGCAGTGCTGCACAGGGGGGCCTCACAGATACGCAGTATTTT. Protein sequence: CSAAQGGLTDTQYF.

A note on this clonotype: It may be a read error: a sequence one base away is much more abundant. This sequence joins TRBV7-9 and TRBJ2-1, with 9 bases aligning to TRBD1. The J call may be faulty, since TRBJ2-7 better matches the DNA end. CDR3 length: 17 residues. Per the germline V gene, CDR1 is SEHNR and CDR2 is FQNEAQ (reference sequence). CDR3 in amino acids: CASSFLGTGPRYHEQYF. The CDR3 nucleotides are TGTGCCAGCAGCTTCCTCGGGACAGGGCCCCGCTATCATGAGCAGTACTTC.

The rearrangement joins TRBV27 to TRBJ2-7; 7 bases are a match to TRBD1. The CDR3 sequence is 16 residues long. Per germline, CDR1 MNHEY and CDR2 SMNVEV (reference sequence). V shed 0 bases, J shed 2 bases, and the junction held 7 bases outside the gene matches. The CDR3: CASSLSGFQGAYEQYF. CDR3 in DNA: TGTGCCAGCAGTTTATCGGGCTTTCAGGGGGCCTACGAGCAGTACTTC.

A single count supports this clonotype. The rearrangement uses TRBV7-2 and TRBJ1-5, with TRBD1 matching 8 bases. Germline-derived CDR1 and CDR2 are SGHTA and FQGNSA. The CDR3 has 15 amino acids. The J segment lost 4 bases and the V segment lost 5 bases, leaving 7 bases of the junction unmatched. CDR3 protein: CASSPLTGGNQPQHF. Here the CDR3 DNA reads TGTGCCAGCAGCCCGCTCACAGGGGGAAATCAGCCCCAGCATTTT.

V and J are TRBV7-2 and TRBJ2-5; maybe TRBD2 (7 bases). CDR3 length: 18 residues. The V end lost 5 bases, the J end lost 2 bases, and 24 bases lay between the germline ends. CDR1 and CDR2 (germline): SGHTA, FQGNSA. The CDR3 region has the DNA TGTGCCAGCAGCCCGAAACGTACGGGGGGCGCCTCTCAAGAGACCCAGTACTTC. Residues: CASSPKRTGGASQETQYF.

This clonotype was counted only a few times. The chain employs TRBV12-3 or TRBV12-4 and TRBJ2-3; a possible D gene is TRBD2 (6 bases). The length of the CDR3 is 15 residues. The V gene lost 5 bases and the J gene lost 2 bases, with 14 bases spanning the gap. The CDR3 loop reads CASSISGGNTDTQYF. In DNA form, the CDR3 reads TGTGCCAGCAGTATTAGCGGTGGCAACACAGATACGCAGTATTTT.

The gene calls are TRBV28 and TRBJ1-2; no clear D gene. The V end lost 1 base, the J end lost 3 bases, and 9 bases lay between the germline ends. This CDR3 spans 14 amino acids. Germline lookup yields CDR1 MDHEN and CDR2 SYDVKM. CDR3 loop: CASSLSDGDYGYTF. In DNA form, the CDR3 reads TGTGCCAGCAGTTTATCTGACGGAGACTATGGCTACACCTTC.

This clonotype was seen repeatedly, ten times or more. The chain couples TRBV3-1 to TRBJ2-5; D is perhaps TRBD2 (6 bases). V was cut by 3 bases and J by 2 bases, with 10 bases left in between. Germline V gene data show CDR1 as LGHDT and CDR2 as YNNKEL (reference sequence). The CDR3 runs to 14 residues. CDR3 in DNA: TGTGCCAGCAGCCACCGGAGGGGACAAGAGACCCAGTACTTC. Its translation is CASSHRRGQETQYF.

This chain links TRBV20-1 with TRBJ2-4; maybe TRBD2 (5 bases). Gene TRBJ2-7 matches the end of the DNA better, so the J call may be wrong. The CDR3 sequence is 13 residues long. Germline values: CDR1 DFQATT, CDR2 SNEGSKA (reference sequence). For the CDR3, the DNA is TGCAGTGCTAGATCCGTTAACCGGGGCGAGCAGTACTTC. Amino acids: CSARSVNRGEQYF.

The chain links TRBV25-1 to TRBJ1-4; 10 positions match TRBD1. This CDR3 spans 16 amino acids. V lost 5 bases to trimming and J lost 6 bases; unmatched junction nucleotides: 9. Germline CDR1 is MGHDK and CDR2 is SYGVNS. As DNA, the CDR3 is TGTGCCAGCAGTCCTGGCCTCGGGACAGGGGATGAAAAACTGTTTTTT. This encodes CASSPGLGTGDEKLFF. The variable domain in full, with the rest retrieved from reference TRBV25-1 and TRBJ1-4, is EADIYQTPRYLVIGTGKKITLECSQTMGHDKMYWYQQDPGMELHLIHYSYGVNSTEKGDLSSESTVSRIRTEHFPLTLESARPSHTSQYLCASSPGLGTGDEKLFFGSGTQLSVL.

V gene TRBV29-1 combines with J gene TRBJ2-4; D unclear. The end of the DNA is better explained by TRBJ2-7, so the J call may be wrong. CDR3 size: 14 residues. CDR1 is SQVTM and CDR2 is ANQGSEA in the germline V gene. The CDR3 sequence: CSVSPAVISYEQYF. CDR3 coding DNA: TGCAGCGTGTCCCCGGCGGTAATCTCCTACGAGCAGTACTTC.

This clonotype has a handful of counts. V gene TRBV11-2 combines with J gene TRBJ2-5, with 11 bases matching TRBD1. Per germline, CDR1 SGHAT and CDR2 FQNNGV. This CDR3 region has 19 residues. V was pared by 0 bases and J by 5 bases, with 14 bases of the junction left unmatched. The CDR3 is CASSLDNWTGGLLAETQYF. The CDR3 nucleotides are TGTGCCAGCAGCTTAGATAATTGGACAGGGGGCCTTCTTGCGGAGACCCAGTACTTC.

The chain recombines TRBV4-1 with TRBJ2-7; 8 nucleotides line up with TRBD1. The CDR3 is 17 residues long. Per the germline V gene, CDR1 is MGHRA and CDR2 is YSYEKL. The V gene end was trimmed by 0 bases and the J gene end by 2 bases; junction bases not matched to a gene: 9. The CDR3 bases are TGCGCCAGCAGCCAAGACCCCCCGGGACAGGCCACCTACGAGCAGTACTTC. Amino acids: CASSQDPPGQATYEQYF.